This TCR beta chain emerged from a study of control samples from healthy donors and cancer patients. CDR1 GTSNPN and CDR2 SVGIG come from the germline V gene (reference sequence). V lost 3 bases to trimming and J lost 5 bases; unmatched junction nucleotides: 14. The CDR3 totals 17 residues. Assay used: immunoSEQ multiplex PCR; TCRdb lists only in-frame clones, some missing. Altogether about 150,000 clones are present, roughly 93% being singletons, with the ten largest covering under 2.5%. The receptor comes from a middle-aged man in good health. The sample was blood. This rearrangement joins TRBV30 to TRBJ2-1, with 9 positions matching TRBD2. CDR3 nucleotides: TGTGCCTGGAGACCAGGCGGAGCACTAGCGGGTAACAATGAGCAGTTCTTC. Residues: CAWRPGGALAGNNEQFF.